The 30 T cell receptor beta chains given below trace back to one sample, sequenced in a study of cytotoxic CD8 clonotypes in ibrutinib-treated CLL. Clones were read by immunoSEQ multiplex PCR, and TCRdb kept only the in-frame ones, dropping some. The repertoire holds about 200,000 clones, with about four fifths as singletons. The sequencing here drew on PBMCs, taken after 12 months of ibrutinib treatment. These receptors all stem from a human donor with chronic lymphocytic leukemia.

The chain has TRBV7-6 and TRBJ2-3; TRBD2 might be the D (5 bases). The CDR3 has 15 residues. The V and J ends lost 2 bases and 4 bases respectively, with 13 bases between them. The V gene's germline CDR1 is SGHVS and CDR2 FNYEAQ. The CDR3: CASSLLALLSDTQYF. The CDR3 bases are TGTGCCAGCAGCTTACTAGCTCTTCTGTCAGATACGCAGTATTTT.

The V and J genes are TRBV7-9 and TRBJ2-7; a weak D match, TRBD1 (5 bases). This CDR3 has 15 amino acids. Trimming removed 5 bases at V and 1 base at J, with 15 bases between. Germline V CDR1 and CDR2: SEHNR, FQNEAQ (reference sequence). CDR3 nucleotide sequence: TGTGCCAGCAGCCCACCGACAGTCGAATCCTACGAGCAGTACTTC. This sequence encodes CASSPPTVESYEQYF.

This clone was detected only a few times. The V and J genes are TRBV10-1 and TRBJ2-7; possible D gene TRBD2, 6 bases. This CDR3 contains 16 residues. The germline gives CDR1 WNHNN, CDR2 SYGVQD (reference sequence). Trimming took 0 bases from V and 2 from J, leaving 14 bases between them. The CDR3 spells CASSESGGLSPYEQYF. CDR3 coding DNA: TGCGCCAGCAGTGAGTCGGGGGGTTTGTCGCCCTACGAGCAGTACTTC.

The chain carries TRBV15 and TRBJ2-1, with no clear D. This CDR3 contains 13 residues. The germline V gene has CDR1 LNHNV and CDR2 YYDKDF (reference sequence). Trimming removed 3 bases from V and 6 bases from J, with 9 bases in between. CDR3 residues: CATSSGRGNEQFF. CDR3 DNA sequence: TGTGCCACCAGCAGTGGTCGCGGCAATGAGCAGTTCTTC.

The chain employs TRBV30 and TRBJ2-7, with D perhaps TRBD1 (6 bases). V lost 0 bases and J lost 4, with 13 bases in between. Germline CDR1 GTSNPN, CDR2 SVGIG (reference sequence). The CDR3 consists of 14 residues. The chain's CDR3 is CAWSVGRGGYEQYF. In DNA form, the CDR3 reads TGTGCCTGGAGTGTAGGCAGGGGCGGTTACGAGCAGTACTTC.

The chain employs TRBV27 and TRBJ2-3; 9 nucleotides line up with TRBD2. The CDR3 runs to 20 residues. Germline-derived CDR1 and CDR2 are MNHEY and SMNVEV (reference sequence). V gave up 1 base and J gave up 9 bases; unmatched junction bases: 23. The CDR3 here is CASSLFILSRAGGPVVTQYF. The CDR3 region has the DNA TGTGCCAGCAGTTTATTTATCTTATCCAGGGCGGGAGGGCCGGTTGTGACGCAGTATTTT.

This clone has just a few counts. The chain joins TRBV7-9 to TRBJ2-3; 9 nucleotides match TRBD1. The J segment lost 4 bases and the V segment lost 5 bases, leaving 10 bases of the junction unmatched. Germline V gene data show CDR1 as SEHNR and CDR2 as FQNEAQ (reference sequence). The CDR3 runs 16 residues. The CDR3 sequence is CASSGWGQGLADTQYF. The CDR3 region has the DNA TGTGCCAGCAGCGGATGGGGACAGGGCCTGGCAGATACGCAGTATTTT.

The chain couples TRBV5-1 to TRBJ2-2, with D possibly matching TRBD1 (6 bases). The germline CDR1 and CDR2 sequences are SGHRS and YFSETQ. CDR3 length equals 13 residues. Trimming removed 5 bases at V and 4 bases at J, with 9 bases between. The CDR3 DNA reads TGCGCCAGCAGTCAGGGGACCACCGGGGAGCTGTTTTTT. Protein: CASSQGTTGELFF.

The chain carries TRBV9 and TRBJ1-5; D is uncertain. Trimming removed 4 bases from V and 3 bases from J, with 8 bases in between. Per the germline V gene, CDR1 is SGDLS and CDR2 is YYNGEE. The CDR3 length is 13 residues. The CDR3 loop reads CASSPDINQPQHF. CDR3 DNA: TGTGCCAGCAGCCCAGATATCAATCAGCCCCAGCATTTT.

V gene TRBV6-5 combines with J gene TRBJ2-2, with D perhaps matching TRBD1 (5 bases). The CDR3 is 15 residues long. Trimming removed 6 bases at V and 3 bases at J, with 14 bases between. Germline loops: CDR1 MNHEY, CDR2 SVGAGI. CDR3 in DNA: TGTGCCAGCAGACTACAGCTAGGGGACACCGGGGAGCTGTTTTTT. It specifies CASRLQLGDTGELFF.

The gene calls are TRBV9 and TRBJ1-1; 9 bases map to TRBD1. Losses at the gene ends were 1 base for V and 4 bases for J; bases not matched to a gene: 5. The germline V gene has CDR1 SGDLS and CDR2 YYNGEE. CDR3 length equals 15 residues. CDR3 loop: CASSVSGTGTTEAFF. The CDR3 DNA reads as TGTGCCAGCAGCGTAAGCGGGACAGGGACCACTGAAGCTTTCTTT.

The gene calls are TRBV27 and TRBJ2-7; D is ambiguous. V lost 2 bases, J lost 2 bases, and 10 bases lay in between. This CDR3 contains 14 residues. Germline V gene lookup returns CDR1 MNHEY and CDR2 SMNVEV (reference sequence). The CDR3 nucleotides read TGTGCCAGCAGTTTAATTGCAGCCCCCTACGAGCAGTACTTC. Residues: CASSLIAAPYEQYF.

The chain carries TRBV6-6 and TRBJ1-3; maybe TRBD1 (5 bases). This CDR3 is built from 15 residues. Trimming stripped 5 bases from V and 6 bases from J, with 17 bases between. Germline CDR1 is MNHNY and CDR2 is SVGAGI (reference sequence). DNA for the CDR3: TGTGCCAGCAGTCCCCAGGAGGGGCGCGAAAACACCATATATTTT. Its translation is CASSPQEGRENTIYF.

The chain recombines TRBV27 with TRBJ2-7; perhaps TRBD2 as D (6 bases). CDR3 size: 15 residues. CDR1 is MNHEY, CDR2 SMNVEV, per germline (reference sequence). Between the trimmed V and J ends, which lost 0 bases and 2 bases, there was a span of 11 bases. This CDR3 is CASSLSGTGAYEQYF. The CDR3 DNA reads TGTGCCAGCAGTTTATCTGGAACGGGGGCCTACGAGCAGTACTTC.

The V and J genes are TRBV11-2 and TRBJ2-6, with a weak D call TRBD1 (6 bases). Looked up from germline, CDR1 is SGHAT and CDR2 is FQNNGV. The V end lost 3 bases, the J end lost 2 bases, and 8 bases lay between the germline ends. This CDR3 has 15 amino acids. The CDR3 spells CASSFRGAGANVLTF. DNA of the CDR3: TGTGCCAGCAGCTTCAGGGGAGCTGGGGCCAACGTCCTGACTTTC.

The chain employs TRBV30 and TRBJ2-1, with 7 bases identical to TRBD1. The CDR3 has 12 amino acids. Per the germline V gene, CDR1 is GTSNPN and CDR2 is SVGIG (reference sequence). J gave up 7 bases and V 3 bases, and 3 bases lay outside the gene matches. In DNA, the CDR3 is TGTGCCTGGAGAAGGGGGCAGAATGAGCAGTTCTTC. Translated, it gives CAWRRGQNEQFF.

The chain is built from TRBV25-1 and TRBJ1-1; 7 bases fit TRBD1. The ends lost 1 base at V and 6 bases at J; junction bases unmatched: 5. The CDR3 loop spans 14 amino acids. CDR1 and CDR2 (germline): MGHDK, SYGVNS. The CDR3 nucleotides are TGTGCCAGCAGTGAATCAGGGGGGCGGGCTGAAGCTTTCTTT. It codes for CASSESGGRAEAFF.

The genes are TRBV6-5 and TRBJ2-2; 7 nucleotides line up with TRBD1. This CDR3 has 15 residues. V lost 5 bases and J lost 6; bases outside the gene matches: 9. Germline-derived CDR1 and CDR2 are MNHEY and SVGAGI. The CDR3 is CASSGQVERSGELFF. CDR3 sequence (DNA): TGTGCCAGCAGTGGACAGGTCGAAAGGTCCGGGGAGCTGTTTTTT.

The chain uses TRBV29-1 and TRBJ1-1, with D unresolved. The CDR3 length is 10 residues. Trimming removed 7 bases from V and 1 base from J, with 4 bases in between. CDR1 is SQVTM and CDR2 is ANQGSEA in the germline V gene. The CDR3 nucleotides read TGCAGCGATGGGAACACTGAAGCTTTCTTT. Its translation: CSDGNTEAFF. Variable domain in full (rest from reference TRBV29-1 and TRBJ1-1): SAVISQKPSRDICQRGTSLTIQCQVDSQVTMMFWYRQQPGQSLTLIATANQGSEATYESGFVIDKFPISRPNLTFSTLTVSNMSPEDSSIYLCSDGNTEAFFGQGTRLTVV.

The chain carries TRBV9 and TRBJ2-7; 8 bases match TRBD2. The CDR3 sequence is 14 residues long. Germline V gives CDR1 SGDLS, CDR2 YYNGEE. V lost 4 bases, J lost 6 bases, and 9 bases stayed unmatched. The CDR3 DNA is TGTGCCAGCAGCCCCTATCGGGGGGGGCCCGAGCAGTACTTC. Translation: CASSPYRGGPEQYF.

The chain has TRBV9 and TRBJ1-2; D gene unclear. This CDR3 is built from 17 residues. CDR1 and CDR2 (germline): SGDLS, YYNGEE. The V end was cut by 0 bases, the J end by 0 bases, with 15 bases between. This chain's CDR3 is CASSVDGGPAPNYGYTF. CDR3 nucleotide sequence: TGTGCCAGCAGCGTAGATGGAGGACCCGCTCCTAACTATGGCTACACCTTC.

This chain links TRBV29-1 with TRBJ2-5; 9 nucleotides align to TRBD1. The CDR3 sequence is 13 residues long. V gave up 7 bases and J gave up 4 bases; unmatched junction bases: 7. Germline V lookup: CDR1 SQVTM, CDR2 ANQGSEA. CDR3 nucleotide sequence: TGCAGCGCTAAACAGGGGGCGGCAGAGACCCAGTACTTC. This gives the protein CSAKQGAAETQYF.

About this clone itself: This same CDR3 is encoded by further DNA sequences in the sample. This chain links TRBV25-1 with TRBJ2-3; 13 bases align to TRBD2. The ends lost 3 bases at V and 3 bases at J; junction bases unmatched: 3. This CDR3 has 16 amino acids. Looked up from germline, CDR1 is MGHDK and CDR2 is SYGVNS. CDR3 protein: CASSDGLAGATDTQYF. CDR3 nucleotide sequence: TGTGCCAGCAGTGATGGACTAGCGGGAGCTACAGATACGCAGTATTTT.

This clone was seen once. This chain connects TRBV2 to TRBJ2-1, with TRBD2 matching over 13 bases. The junction had 4 bases not matched to a gene; V was cut back by 5 bases and J by 6 bases. The CDR3 runs to 15 residues. The germline CDR1 and CDR2 sequences are SNHLY and FYNNEI. CDR3 protein: CASSSGLAGANEQFF. The CDR3 region has the DNA TGTGCCAGCAGTTCCGGACTAGCGGGAGCCAATGAGCAGTTCTTC.

The V gene is TRBV15, the J gene TRBJ1-1, with D perhaps matching TRBD1 (6 bases). The CDR3 sequence is 13 residues long. CDR1 is LNHNV and CDR2 is YYDKDF in the germline V gene (reference sequence). Deletions cut 5 bases from V and 4 bases from J, with 11 bases between. CDR3 sequence reads: CATSQGGITEAFF. The CDR3 DNA sequence: TGTGCCACCAGCCAAGGGGGAATCACTGAAGCTTTCTTT.

This clone was observed a few times. The chain has TRBV7-8 and TRBJ2-2; D gene ambiguous. The germline gives CDR1 SGHVS, CDR2 FQNEAQ. The V end was cut by 5 bases, the J end by 7 bases, with 17 bases between. This CDR3 has 15 residues. The CDR3 protein is CASSHRPTWGGELFF. The CDR3 DNA sequence: TGTGCCAGCAGCCACAGACCGACCTGGGGCGGGGAGCTGTTTTTT.

This clone was detected only a few times. The rearrangement joins TRBV10-1 to TRBJ1-5; tentative D call: TRBD1 (5 bases). V dropped 5 bases and J dropped 5 bases, with 19 bases sitting between them. The CDR3 extends over 16 amino acids. Germline CDR1 WNHNN, CDR2 SYGVQD (reference sequence). The CDR3 DNA sequence: TGCGCCAGCAGTTTTCGAGGCAGGGAGCCTCATCAGCCCCAGCATTTT. As protein: CASSFRGREPHQPQHF.

This clone was observed once. V usage is TRBV2 and J usage is TRBJ1-4; D is undetermined. The CDR3 totals 16 residues. The V and J ends lost 6 bases and 0 bases respectively, with 14 bases between them. The germline gives CDR1 SNHLY, CDR2 FYNNEI. CDR3 sequence: CASSSAKGATNEKLFF. For the CDR3, the DNA is TGTGCCAGCAGCAGCGCCAAGGGTGCAACTAATGAAAAACTGTTTTTT.

V is TRBV18 and J is TRBJ2-5; unclear D gene. V was cut by 5 bases and J by 0 bases, with 4 bases left in between. The V gene's germline CDR1 is KGHSH and CDR2 LQKENI. The CDR3 extends over 12 amino acids. This chain's CDR3 is CASSANQETQYF. In nucleotides, the CDR3 is TGTGCCAGCTCAGCGAACCAAGAGACCCAGTACTTC.

The chain carries TRBV19 and TRBJ1-1; D gene ambiguous. V was shortened by 5 bases and J by 8 bases, with 6 bases between the two germline ends. Per the germline V gene, CDR1 is LNHDA and CDR2 is SQIVND (reference sequence). The CDR3 sequence is 10 residues long. This chain's CDR3 is CASSSNEAFF. CDR3 DNA sequence: TGTGCCAGTAGTTCGAACGAAGCTTTCTTT.